This T cell receptor (beta chain) was profiled in a study of STAT5B mutations in CD4+ large granular lymphocyte leukemia. Regarding the study as a whole: 8/27 top patient clones versus 2/35 control clones were TRBV06-family.

As for this clone: Its antigen is unknown.

CDR1 is SGHNT and CDR2 is YENEEA in the germline V gene. V lost 0 bases and J 6 bases, leaving 12 bases between the germline ends. There are 15 residues in the CDR3. TCRdb's copy holds only in-frame clones and misses some; the assay was immunoSEQ multiplex PCR. The sample has approximately 32,000 clones, around 88% seen once. This chain joins TRBV11-3 and TRBJ2-1; D uncertain. The TCR originated in a human donor in good health. What was sequenced was CD4+ T cells from blood buffy coats. CDR3 amino acids: CASSLEWRLANEQFF. The CDR3, as DNA: TGTGCCAGCAGCTTAGAGTGGCGTTTGGCCAATGAGCAGTTCTTC.